These T cell receptor beta chains were read from a single sample in a study of T cell responses to AZD1222 COVID-19 vaccine. Assay used: immunoSEQ multiplex PCR; TCRdb lists only in-frame clones, some missing. Of fewer than 150,000 clones listed, 80% to 95% are singletons. The source material was peripheral blood, sampled on day 0 of AZD1222 vaccination. The origin of the receptors is an adult in good health. Both conserved end residues are part of each CDR3. Fields, in order: V gene, J gene, D gene, clone size, CDR3 protein, CDR3 DNA. The D gene is left open where the match is weak. The listing skips clone size in some rows; elsewhere it reads once, few, many or a size class.

TRBV7-2	TRBJ1-5	.	.	CASSPANAGPQVFQPQHF	TGTGCCAGCAGCCCCGCCAATGCAGGGCCTCAGGTTTTTCAGCCCCAGCATTTT
TRBV6-2/TRBV6-3	TRBJ2-7	.	.	CASSYNSAARSYEQYF	TGTGCCAGCAGTTACAATAGCGCCGCGAGGAGCTACGAGCAGTACTTC
TRBV4-1	TRBJ1-2	.	.	CASSQDSPGRYGYTF	TGCGCCAGCAGCCAAGATAGTCCAGGGAGGTATGGCTACACCTTC
TRBV2	TRBJ1-1	.	.	CASRRTQNTEAFF	TGTGCCAGCAGGCGGACACAGAACACTGAAGCTTTCTTT
TRBV7-9	TRBJ2-5	TRBD2	.	CAGAPGLAEETQYF	TGTGCCGGGGCGCCAGGCCTAGCGGAAGAGACCCAGTACTTC
TRBV28	TRBJ2-7	.	.	CASSPPGSYEQYF	TGTGCCAGCAGCCCTCCCGGCAGTTACGAGCAGTACTTC
TRBV2	TRBJ2-5	.	.	CASNARRGETQYF	TGTGCCAGCAATGCGCGGCGAGGAGAGACCCAGTACTTC
TRBV4-2	TRBJ1-5	.	once	CASSQDGPERGNQPQHF	TGTGCCAGCAGCCAAGATGGGCCGGAAAGGGGCAATCAGCCCCAGCATTTT
TRBV19	TRBJ1-1	.	.	CASSSSGLISGEAFF	TGTGCCAGTAGTTCATCGGGACTGATCTCAGGTGAAGCTTTCTTT
TRBV7-6	TRBJ2-7	.	.	CASSPGRRIYEQYF	TGTGCCAGCAGCCCGGGACGGCGAATCTACGAGCAGTACTTC
TRBV6-6	TRBJ1-5	.	.	CASSSDGHNQPQHF	TGTGCCAGCAGCTCCGACGGCCACAATCAGCCCCAGCATTTT
TRBV30	TRBJ2-1	TRBD2	.	CAWSPSAPTSGRAISYNEQFF	TGTGCCTGGAGCCCCTCTGCCCCAACTAGCGGGAGGGCTATCTCCTACAATGAGCAGTTCTTC
TRBV28	TRBJ1-1	.	.	CASSEIGENTEAFF	TGTGCCAGCAGTGAGATAGGGGAGAACACTGAAGCTTTCTTT
TRBV5-1	TRBJ2-1	.	.	CASSLARLVGEQFF	TGCGCCAGCAGCTTGGCCCGACTAGTAGGGGAGCAGTTCTTC
TRBV19	TRBJ1-1	.	.	CASSIEEGRGTEAFF	TGTGCCAGTAGTATAGAAGAGGGTAGAGGCACTGAAGCTTTCTTT
TRBV3-1/TRBV3-2	TRBJ1-6	.	.	CASSQETACISYNSPLHF	TGTGCCAGCAGCCAAGAGACAGCTTGTATCTCCTATAATTCACCCCTCCACTTT
TRBV12-3/TRBV12-4	TRBJ1-5	.	.	CASSKDRQPQHF	TGTGCCAGCAGTAAGGACAGACAGCCCCAGCATTTT
TRBV6-5	TRBJ1-3	.	.	CASRMDGSSGNTIYF	TGTGCCAGCAGGATGGACGGGAGCTCTGGAAACACCATATATTTT
TRBV10-3	TRBJ2-3	.	.	CAIRSPETNTDTQYF	TGTGCCATCAGATCGCCCGAAACAAACACAGATACGCAGTATTTT
TRBV19	TRBJ1-3	.	.	CATKREGNSGNTIYF	TGTGCCACAAAACGGGAGGGGAACTCTGGAAACACCATATATTTT
TRBV5-4	TRBJ2-6	TRBD1	.	CASSTTGTGGRGANVLTF	TGTGCCAGCAGCACCACCGGGACAGGGGGCCGTGGGGCCAACGTCCTGACTTTC
TRBV28	TRBJ2-1	TRBD2	once	CASRAGVYNEQFF	TGTGCCAGCAGAGCGGGGGTCTACAATGAGCAGTTCTTC
TRBV7-9	TRBJ1-1	.	.	CASSFSGGSTEAFF	TGTGCCAGCAGCTTTAGCGGGGGGAGCACTGAAGCTTTCTTT
TRBV7-8	TRBJ2-7	TRBD1	.	CASSPSTGTYEQYF	TGTGCCAGCAGCCCTTCGACAGGGACCTACGAGCAGTACTTC
TRBV6-5	TRBJ2-7	.	.	CASSSTPPRLGYEQYF	TGTGCCAGCAGTTCGACTCCTCCTAGGCTGGGCTACGAGCAGTACTTC
TRBV27	TRBJ2-1	TRBD2	.	CASSPTSGSSYNEQFF	TGTGCCAGCAGCCCTACTAGCGGGAGCTCCTACAATGAGCAGTTCTTC
TRBV28	TRBJ2-7	TRBD2	once	CASSAHRGSGRAPIGEQYF	TGTGCCAGCAGTGCCCACCGTGGTAGCGGGAGGGCCCCGATTGGGGAGCAGTACTTC
TRBV29-1	TRBJ2-5	TRBD2	.	CSVEVAGGGETQYF	TGCAGCGTTGAAGTAGCGGGAGGGGGAGAGACCCAGTACTTC
TRBV7-8	TRBJ2-3	.	.	CASSLVAGHRFGTQYF	TGTGCCAGCAGCTTAGTGGCGGGACACCGGTTTGGTACGCAGTATTTT
TRBV28	TRBJ1-4	TRBD1	.	CASSLGAAGGEKLFF	TGTGCCAGCAGTTTAGGGGCAGCAGGGGGAGAAAAACTGTTTTTT
TRBV28	TRBJ1-5	.	.	CASSLDSNQPQHF	TGTGCCAGCAGTTTAGACAGCAATCAGCCCCAGCATTTT
TRBV19	TRBJ1-4	.	.	CAVQGYEKLFF	TGTGCCGTACAGGGTTATGAAAAACTGTTTTTT
TRBV5-1	TRBJ1-2	.	.	CASSLDGYGGYTF	TGCGCCAGCAGCTTAGACGGGTACGGTGGCTACACCTTC
TRBV29-1	TRBJ2-7	TRBD2	.	CSVGGPKALGAGDYEQYF	TGCAGCGTTGGAGGGCCTAAGGCTTTAGGGGCGGGAGACTACGAGCAGTACTTC
TRBV5-1	TRBJ1-2	.	.	CASSFGAGATRNYGYTF	TGCGCCAGCAGCTTTGGAGCCGGGGCGACCCGTAACTATGGCTACACCTTC
TRBV2	TRBJ1-5	.	.	CASTAGYGQPQHF	TGTGCCAGCACCGCAGGGTATGGTCAGCCCCAGCATTTT
TRBV6-5	TRBJ1-1	.	.	CASYSRLTEAFF	TGTGCCAGCTACAGTCGGCTCACTGAAGCTTTCTTT
TRBV15	TRBJ2-5	.	.	CATSRDRVMALETQYF	TGTGCCACCAGCAGAGATAGGGTAATGGCCCTGGAGACCCAGTACTTC
TRBV5-1	TRBJ2-5	TRBD2	.	CASSLGRGRDRETQYF	TGCGCCAGCAGCTTGGGTCGCGGGAGAGACCGAGAGACCCAGTACTTC
TRBV3-1/TRBV3-2	TRBJ1-4	.	.	CASSLTTGKTEKLFF	TGTGCCAGCAGCCTCACAACCGGCAAAACGGAAAAACTGTTTTTT
TRBV19	TRBJ1-2	.	.	CASSTPEGYGYTF	TGTGCCAGTAGCACTCCGGAGGGGTATGGCTACACCTTC
TRBV6-1	TRBJ1-4	TRBD1	once	CASSAGQGTTNEKLFF	TGTGCCAGCAGTGCTGGACAGGGCACAACTAATGAAAAACTGTTTTTT
TRBV18	TRBJ2-2	TRBD1	.	CASSTYRGRGELFF	TGTGCCAGCTCGACCTACAGGGGGCGTGGGGAGCTGTTTTTT
TRBV19	TRBJ1-2	TRBD1	.	CASIAKGGSYGYTF	TGTGCCAGTATTGCGAAAGGGGGCTCCTATGGCTACACCTTC